Many counts were recorded for the clone carrying this T cell receptor (beta chain). These data are taken from a study of T cells in Graves' hyperthyroidism and ophthalmopathy. Germline loops: CDR1 KGHDR, CDR2 SFDVKD. Trimming removed 5 bases from V and 0 bases from J, with 7 bases in between. The CDR3 has 13 amino acids. Authors of the study amplified TCR beta CDR3 regions from RNA transcripts. Carried out on the TCR CDR3, a first-round RT-PCR used the HTBI primer set. TCRdb processed the multiplex PCR reads anew with MiXCR; each CDR3 protein has one entry. This sample carries roughly 400,000 distinct CDR3 sequences, about 14% of them seen once, and the ten largest clones take 28%.

The receptor comes from a man aged 45-65 years with Graves' ophthalmopathy. Sequencing was carried out using blood. The chain combines TRBV24-1 with TRBJ2-7; the D call may be TRBD1 or TRBD2 (5 bases each). The CDR3 DNA reads TGTGCCACCAGTGGGGACGGCTCCTACGAGCAGTACTTC. Residues: CATSGDGSYEQYF.